This TCR beta chain was profiled in a study of regulatory T cells in long-lasting Graves disease (dated by TCRdb to about 2021). As for the study more broadly: Persistent Graves' disease was defined as antithyroid drug treatment for over 5 years with persistently positive TSH receptor autoantibodies. TCR sequencing covered around 13 persistent and around 20 newly diagnosed Graves' disease patients, around 33 samples in total. In the clinical cohort, patients with persistent Graves' disease had used antithyroid drugs for an average of roughly 10 years. The study was conducted in China and was registered as a clinical trial. This study used TCR sequencing and RNA sequencing of peripheral blood to compare persistent Graves' disease patients against newly diagnosed Graves' disease patients.

Study-wide conclusions, independent of this receptor: Compared with newly diagnosed patients, patients with persistent Graves' disease had lower TCR Shannon entropy and fewer highly expanded clones, which suggests clonal expansion. Sequencing and analysis were limited to the TCR beta chain. Preferential use of TRBV28, TRBJ1-2 and TRBJ2-5 was observed in persistent disease, whereas TRBV20-1 and TRBJ2-1 were favored in newly diagnosed disease. A larger number of public clonotypes was shared among persistent patients (over 2,500) than among newly diagnosed patients (around 890). The study examined only peripheral blood because the primary lesion, thyroid tissue, could not be accessed. The small sample size was acknowledged by the authors as a limitation that may reduce accuracy.

Preparation of the library involved multiplex PCR. The sample was run on an Illumina HiSeq 4000. To build TCR beta libraries, CDR3 regions were amplified by Arm-PCR using iRepertoire HTBI primers. PCR products were gel purified before sequencing. From the authors' description of their analysis: Gene usage analysis of CDR3 amino acid clonotypes relied on the 55 to 80 TRBV and 13 to 15 TRBJ segments identified across samples. COPE and FqMerger were used to merge filtered high-quality paired reads into contigs. Contigs were aligned with BLAST to IMGT TRBV, TRBD and TRBJ reference genes, and CDR3 was defined per IMGT. Highly expanded clones were defined as clonotypes with a frequency above 0.1%. Shannon entropy was used to measure repertoire diversity, and the Gini coefficient was used to measure V-J evenness. Public clonotypes were defined as clonotypes shared by more than one individual. TCRdb reanalyzed the raw reads on its own, using fastp at Q25 for trimming and MiXCR for clone calling, and kept in-frame beta chains. Rows are unified per CDR3 protein, each entry keeping the most common DNA and genes. TCRdb assigned the V and J calls; the authors' analysis was not used. Here the sample has around 300,000 distinct CDR3 sequences; more than 20% occur a single time. The top ten hold 56% of the sample.

Of note for this clonotype: There is no known antigen for this receptor. Base-call qualities are not available, and no considerably larger clone is one nucleotide away.

The time point label, read with the paper, signifies: persistent/refractory GD, antithyroid drugs over 5 years with positive TRAb. RNA was extracted from PBMCs in TRIzol for both TCR sequencing and RNA sequencing. Graves' disease was diagnosed according to American Thyroid Association guidelines. Patients were recruited from an endocrinology department in Xi'an, China. Each patient gave approximately 9 milliliters of peripheral blood, collected in an EDTA anticoagulant tube. Ficoll Paque Plus density gradient separation was used to isolate PBMCs, and no additional T cell sorting was done. An Agilent 2100 Bioanalyzer and agarose gel were used to check RNA quality, and a NanoDrop 2000 was used to measure RNA concentration. From the cysteine up to the phenylalanine, the CDR3 has a length of 18 residues. Only the CDR3 region is kept as DNA, spanning 54 bases read in frame from base 1. Reading the germline V gene gives CDR1 MNHEY and CDR2 SVGAGI. From V the trimming removes 1 base and from J it removes 8 bases, while the gene matches leave 17 bases of the junction unaccounted for.

The TCR comes from a female donor with Graves disease. This chain is built from TRBV6-5 and TRBJ1-1, with 9 bases aligning to TRBD1. Material: peripheral blood mononuclear cells (PBMCs), obtained when the disease was refractory, from a patient treated with antithyroid drugs. The CDR3 reads as follows: CASSYLGTGSGHDREAFF. The DNA sequence is given as TGTGCCAGCAGTTACTTAGGGACAGGGTCAGGACATGATCGGGAAGCTTTCTTT.